These 29 T cell receptor beta chains originate from one sample sequenced in a study of blood T cell repertoires in COVID-19. Sequenced by immunoSEQ multiplex PCR; TCRdb stores in-frame clones only, minus some. The table lists roughly 28,000 clones, roughly nine tenths of them singletons, with less than 5.5% in the top ten. Sequencing was carried out using peripheral blood. Receptors were obtained from a man in his 70s with active COVID-19.

The chain links TRBV28 to TRBJ2-7; D possibly corresponds to TRBD2 (5 bases). CDR1 is MDHEN, CDR2 SYDVKM, per germline. The CDR3 runs 14 residues. V lost 3 bases and J lost 4, with 13 bases in between. CDR3 amino acids: CASSFRGIGYEQYF. CDR3 DNA: TGTGCCAGCAGTTTCCGGGGAATAGGGTACGAGCAGTACTTC.

The chain couples TRBV19 to TRBJ1-5; D is perhaps TRBD1 (6 bases). The CDR3 contains 12 residues. CDR1 is LNHDA and CDR2 is SQIVND in the germline V gene (reference sequence). V shed 9 bases and J shed 7 bases, with 13 bases lying between them. The CDR3 loop reads CASTGSGQPQHF. The CDR3 region has the DNA TGTGCCAGCACAGGGTCGGGGCAGCCCCAGCATTTT.

V gene TRBV6-2 or TRBV6-3 combines with J gene TRBJ1-1; D not resolved. Trimming shortened V by 2 bases and J by 1 base, and 26 bases separated the two germline ends. CDR3 size: 20 residues. Germline values: CDR1 MNHEY, CDR2 SVGEGT. CDR3 protein: CASSYAPWGGPLYGNTEAFF. The CDR3 coding sequence is TGTGCCAGCAGTTACGCCCCTTGGGGAGGGCCCCTTTACGGGAACACTGAAGCTTTCTTT.

This clone was detected only a few times. CDR3 loop: CASSYTGTGGLEAFF. The DNA of the CDR3 is TGTGCCAGCAGTTATACCGGGACAGGGGGTCTCGAAGCTTTCTTT. The V gene is TRBV27, the J gene TRBJ1-1; 11 bases align to TRBD1. Looked up from germline, CDR1 is MNHEY and CDR2 is SMNVEV (reference sequence). V lost 4 bases and J lost 8; bases outside the gene matches: 9. This CDR3 comprises 15 residues.

This chain joins TRBV9 and TRBJ1-3; D unresolved. CDR1 is SGDLS and CDR2 is YYNGEE in the germline V gene. The ends were cut back, 0 bases at V and 0 bases at J, with 7 bases in the middle. The CDR3 contains 15 residues. The CDR3 bases are TGTGCCAGCAGCGTAGATGACTACTCTGGAAACACCATATATTTT. Residues: CASSVDDYSGNTIYF.

The chain uses TRBV11-3 and TRBJ2-7, with D possibly TRBD1 on 6 matching bases. V gave up 1 base and J gave up 1 base, with 11 bases separating them. The CDR3 is 15 residues long. The germline CDR1 and CDR2 sequences are SGHNT and YENEEA. CDR3 sequence: CASSLGPQGSYEQYF. Here the CDR3 DNA reads TGTGCCAGCAGCTTAGGACCCCAGGGGTCCTACGAGCAGTACTTC.

The DNA of the CDR3 is TGTGCCAGCAGCTTGGGGGGGCAGGGGGACACTGAAGCTTTCTTT. This codes for CASSLGGQGDTEAFF. This sequence joins TRBV5-4 and TRBJ1-1, with 7 bases lining up with TRBD1. Germline lookup yields CDR1 SGHNT and CDR2 YYREEE (reference sequence). Trimming at V came to 0 bases and at J to 3 bases, leaving 5 bases not matched to a gene. The CDR3 runs to 15 residues.

This rearrangement joins TRBV5-1 to TRBJ2-7, with a possible D match to TRBD1 (6 bases). The ends were cut back, 4 bases at V and 3 bases at J, with 11 bases in the middle. Looked up from germline, CDR1 is SGHRS and CDR2 is YFSETQ. The CDR3 contains 13 residues. CDR3 in amino acids: CASSRGYGYEQYF. Here the CDR3 DNA reads TGCGCCAGCAGCAGGGGGTACGGCTACGAGCAGTACTTC.

The chain joins TRBV2 to TRBJ1-1; 10 nucleotides line up with TRBD1. Germline-derived CDR1 and CDR2 are SNHLY and FYNNEI. Losses at the gene ends were 4 bases for V and 6 bases for J; bases not matched to a gene: 8. There are 15 residues in the CDR3. Here the CDR3 reads CASSARQGASAEAFF. In DNA form, the CDR3 reads TGTGCCAGCAGTGCCCGACAGGGGGCGAGCGCTGAAGCTTTCTTT.

Notes on this clone: A single base separates this from a much larger clone, so it may be a read error. This CDR3 is also generated by other DNA sequences in the sample. The chain combines TRBV29-1 with TRBJ1-2; TRBD1 agrees at 11 bases. Germline lookup yields CDR1 SQVTM and CDR2 ANQGSEA. The CDR3 runs 15 residues. This CDR3 reads CSVTGTGGLSYGYTF. The CDR3 nucleotides are TGCAGCGTCACCGGGACAGGGGGTCTAAGCTATGGCTACACCTTT.

This clone was detected only once. The genes are TRBV2 and TRBJ2-5; weak D call: TRBD1 (5 bases). V was trimmed by 6 bases and J by 5 bases, leaving 10 bases between them. CDR1 and CDR2 (germline): SNHLY, FYNNEI. The CDR3 is made up of 12 amino acids. In nucleotides, the CDR3 is TGTGCCAGCAGCCAGGGTAGGGAGACCCAGTACTTC. Translated: CASSQGRETQYF.

The rearrangement links TRBV6-6 to TRBJ1-1, with 8 bases that match TRBD1. The CDR3 contains 14 residues. V shed 5 bases and J 0 bases; nucleotides not matched to a gene: 2. Germline values: CDR1 MNHNY, CDR2 SVGAGI (reference sequence). CDR3 nucleotides: TGTGCCAGCAGTGACAGGGGAATGAACACTGAAGCTTTCTTT. This gives the protein CASSDRGMNTEAFF.

This chain joins TRBV6-2 or TRBV6-3 and TRBJ1-1; D is uncertain. This CDR3 is 15 amino acids long. The germline V and J ends were trimmed by 2 bases and 1 base, with 11 bases remaining between them. Germline-derived CDR1 and CDR2 are MNHEY and SVGEGT. In DNA, the CDR3 is TGTGCCAGCAGTTACCGCGGGTCCCAGAACACTGAAGCTTTCTTT. Encoded protein: CASSYRGSQNTEAFF.

DNA of the CDR3: TGTGCCAGTAGCGCCCGGCGGGGGGGAGCTGAAAAACTGTTTTTT. Its translation: CASSARRGGAEKLFF. The rearrangement joins TRBV19 to TRBJ1-4, with D maybe TRBD1 (5 bases). Trimming took 6 bases from V and 7 from J, leaving 18 bases between them. Germline assignment: CDR1 LNHDA and CDR2 SQIVND (reference sequence). The CDR3 covers 15 residues.

V usage is TRBV6-5 and J usage is TRBJ2-1, with 11 bases that match TRBD2. This CDR3 has 15 amino acids. CDR1 is MNHEY and CDR2 is SVGAGI in the germline V gene. V gave up 6 bases and J gave up 7 bases; unmatched junction bases: 8. CDR3 loop: CASRARTSGRNEQFF. In nucleotides, the CDR3 is TGTGCCAGCAGGGCCCGGACTAGCGGGCGGAATGAGCAGTTCTTC.

This rearrangement joins TRBV24-1 to TRBJ1-5; tentatively, D is TRBD1 (5 bases). V was pared by 4 bases and J by 2 bases, with 11 bases between. The CDR3 runs to 15 residues. The germline V gene encodes CDR1 KGHDR and CDR2 SFDVKD. CDR3 in amino acids: CATSETAGGNQPQHF. In DNA, the CDR3 is TGTGCCACCAGTGAGACAGCGGGGGGCAATCAGCCCCAGCATTTT.

J is TRBJ1-5 and V is TRBV4-1; perhaps TRBD1 as D (6 bases). V lost 1 base to trimming and J lost 6 bases, with 19 bases between them. Germline CDR1 reads MGHRA; CDR2 reads YSYEKL. The CDR3 contains 17 residues. The chain's CDR3 is CASSQGLRGPSGQPQHF. The CDR3 DNA is TGCGCCAGCAGCCAAGGCCTCAGGGGACCAAGCGGTCAGCCCCAGCATTTT.

The genes are TRBV5-6 and TRBJ2-3; possible D gene TRBD1, 5 bases. Trimming took off 2 bases at V and 0 bases at J, with 7 bases between the two ends. Germline V CDR1 and CDR2: SGHDT, YYEEEE. CDR3 size: 14 residues. The DNA for the CDR3 is TGTGCCAGCAGCTTCAGGGCGAGCACAGATACGCAGTATTTT. As protein: CASSFRASTDTQYF.

The CDR3 loop reads CASSRRLAGGGDTDTQYF. CDR3 nucleotides: TGTGCCAGCAGCAGGCGGCTAGCGGGGGGAGGGGACACAGATACGCAGTATTTT. This chain joins TRBV5-4 and TRBJ2-3, with 11 bases fitting TRBD2. The trim removed 4 bases at V and 2 bases at J, leaving 12 bases unmatched. Germline V gene sequence: CDR1 SGHNT, CDR2 YYREEE (reference sequence). The CDR3 has 18 residues. Full variable domain (outside the CDR3, taken from reference TRBV5-4 and TRBJ2-3): ETGVTQSPTHLIKTRGQQVTLRCSSQSGHNTVSWYQQALGQGPQFIFQYYREEENGRGNFPPRFSGLQFPNYSSELNVNALELDDSALYLCASSRRLAGGGDTDTQYFGPGTRLTVL.

The rearrangement joins TRBV4-1 to TRBJ1-5, with D tentatively TRBD1 (5 bases). CDR1 and CDR2 from the germline V gene are MGHRA and YSYEKL. V was shortened by 4 bases and J by 3 bases, with 16 bases between the two germline ends. The CDR3 length is 16 residues. CDR3: CASSRAVGGVNQPQHF. For the CDR3, the DNA is TGCGCCAGCAGCCGAGCGGTCGGAGGGGTCAATCAGCCCCAGCATTTT.

The J gene is TRBJ1-1, the V gene TRBV30, with TRBD1 matching over 9 bases. V shed 3 bases, J shed 4 bases, and the junction held 6 bases outside the gene matches. The CDR3 extends over 14 amino acids. CDR1 is GTSNPN and CDR2 is SVGIG in the germline V gene (reference sequence). Here the CDR3 DNA reads TGTGCCTGGAGAGCCGGGACAGGGTTCACTGAAGCTTTCTTT. It encodes CAWRAGTGFTEAFF.

This clone was counted a single time. The chain uses TRBV15 and TRBJ1-6, with TRBD1 as a possible D gene (6 bases). Germline V CDR1 and CDR2: LNHNV, YYDKDF (reference sequence). Trimming cost V 2 bases and J 9 bases, with 14 bases left between them. The CDR3 sequence is 15 residues long. Written as DNA, the CDR3 is TGTGCCACCAGCAGATCTGGGACAACCCGTTCACCCCTCCACTTT. This codes for CATSRSGTTRSPLHF.

A single count supports this clone. This sequence joins TRBV7-8 and TRBJ2-5, with 12 bases fitting TRBD2. This CDR3 has 16 amino acids. J lost 5 bases, V lost 1 base, and 5 bases had no gene match. Germline V lookup: CDR1 SGHVS, CDR2 FQNEAQ. This chain's CDR3 is CASSLGLAGDRETQYF. As DNA, the CDR3 is TGTGCCAGCAGCTTAGGACTAGCGGGGGACCGGGAGACCCAGTACTTC.

The chain links TRBV5-5 to TRBJ1-5; no firm D call. The CDR3 totals 14 residues. Germline V gene lookup returns CDR1 SGHKS and CDR2 YYEKEE (reference sequence). The V and J ends lost 3 bases and 0 bases respectively, with 7 bases between them. CDR3: CASSSGYSNQPQHF. The CDR3 nucleotides read TGTGCCAGCAGCTCAGGCTATAGCAATCAGCCCCAGCATTTT.

This clone was detected only once. The chain couples TRBV7-3 to TRBJ2-1, with D perhaps matching TRBD2 (7 bases). CDR3 length equals 16 residues. V was cut by 5 bases and J by 8 bases, with 22 bases left in between. The V gene's germline CDR1 is SGHTA and CDR2 FQGTGA. CDR3 sequence reads: CASSPRGEGGSDEQFF. DNA of the CDR3: TGTGCCAGCAGCCCGCGAGGGGAGGGGGGCTCGGATGAGCAGTTCTTC.

V and J are TRBV19 and TRBJ1-2, with D possibly matching TRBD1 (6 bases). Trimming left V 3 bases short and J 4 bases short, with 24 bases between. Germline lookup yields CDR1 LNHDA and CDR2 SQIVND (reference sequence). This CDR3 is built from 18 residues. CDR3 in DNA: TGTGCCAGTAGTATCTCTATCGGGGGGGGCTCATGGGCCTATGGCTACACCTTC. This encodes CASSISIGGGSWAYGYTF.

J is TRBJ2-5 and V is TRBV6-2 or TRBV6-3, with 7 bases fitting TRBD1. Germline CDR1 reads MNHEY; CDR2 reads SVGEGT. V was clipped by 4 bases and J by 0 bases; unmatched bases: 11. The CDR3 has 17 amino acids. CDR3 nucleotides: TGTGCCAGCAGTTCGCTTCCGAGGGGGCGAAACCAAGAGACCCAGTACTTC. Its translation: CASSSLPRGRNQETQYF.

The chain uses TRBV20-1 and TRBJ2-4; the match to TRBD1 covers 9 bases. The CDR3 runs 13 residues. V lost 3 bases and J lost 8; bases outside the gene matches: 5. The germline V gene encodes CDR1 DFQATT and CDR2 SNEGSKA (reference sequence). The CDR3: CSASYRGLDIQYF. Written as DNA, the CDR3 is TGCAGTGCTAGTTACAGGGGGCTGGACATTCAGTACTTC.

CDR3 nucleotides: TGCGCCAGCAGTTCTGGCGCGGGAGAGACCCAGTACTTC. The encoded protein is CASSSGAGETQYF. The rearrangement joins TRBV5-1 to TRBJ2-5, with D maybe TRBD2 (5 bases). V lost 5 bases to trimming and J lost 4 bases, with 12 bases between them. Germline CDR1 is SGHRS and CDR2 is YFSETQ. CDR3 length: 13 residues.